Below are 8 T cell receptor beta chains sequenced from a single sample in a study of blood T cell repertoires in COVID-19. Measured with immunoSEQ multiplex PCR; TCRdb has only the in-frame clones, and not every one. The table lists fewer than 45,000 clones, 87% of them singletons. Sequencing was performed on peripheral blood. The origin of the receptors is a man of 80 years or more with active COVID-19.

The rearrangement joins TRBV24-1 to TRBJ2-5; 8 nucleotides line up with TRBD2. The junction had 7 bases not matched to a gene; V was cut back by 4 bases and J by 4 bases. The CDR3 sequence is 15 residues long. Germline CDR1 reads KGHDR; CDR2 reads SFDVKD. The CDR3 nucleotides read TGTGCCACCAGTGAACGGGGGGGAGGGCGAGAGACCCAGTACTTC. Translated, it gives CATSERGGGRETQYF.

This chain connects TRBV12-3 or TRBV12-4 to TRBJ2-7, with 7 bases fitting TRBD2. Germline trimming cut 8 bases from V and 9 bases from J; bases unmatched to any gene: 10. This CDR3 comprises 12 residues. CDR3 coding DNA: TGTGCCAGCGTGACCTCTAGCGGCAGGCAGTACTTC. This encodes CASVTSSGRQYF.

The chain uses TRBV13 and TRBJ2-7; TRBD1 aligns across 9 bases. After removal of 0 bases from V and 11 bases from J, the junction contained 8 bases not matched to a gene. CDR3 size: 14 residues. Germline loops: CDR1 PRHDT, CDR2 FYEKMQ (reference sequence). CDR3 DNA: TGTGCCAGCAGCTTAGGACGGGGGACAGGGCACAAGTACTTC. Translating it yields CASSLGRGTGHKYF.

The chain uses TRBV5-1 and TRBJ1-1; TRBD1 aligns across 9 bases. CDR1 SGHRS and CDR2 YFSETQ come from the germline V gene. This CDR3 is built from 16 residues. The trim removed 2 bases at V and 1 base at J, leaving 6 bases unmatched. The CDR3 bases are TGCGCCAGCAGCTTCCGGGACAGGGAGAGGAACACTGAAGCTTTCTTT. It codes for CASSFRDRERNTEAFF.

This clone was seen more than once but under ten times. The chain uses TRBV10-3 and TRBJ1-2, with 12 positions matching TRBD1. The trim removed 8 bases at V and 8 bases at J, leaving 12 bases unmatched. The CDR3 extends over 15 amino acids. In germline, CDR1 is ENHRY, CDR2 SYGVKD. The CDR3 nucleotides read TGTGCCATCGGGACCGGGACAGGGGGCGAAGAGGGCTACACCTTC. It specifies CAIGTGTGGEEGYTF.

This clone came up once. The genes are TRBV6-5 and TRBJ2-7, with a possible D match to TRBD1 (6 bases). V lost 8 bases, J lost 0 bases, and 11 bases lay in between. The CDR3 totals 13 residues. Per the germline V gene, CDR1 is MNHEY and CDR2 is SVGAGI. CDR3 bases: TGTGCCAGCGGACAGAGGGGCTCCTACGAGCAGTACTTC. The encoded protein is CASGQRGSYEQYF.

V usage is TRBV10-3 and J usage is TRBJ2-7; 11 bases map to TRBD1. Germline V gene data show CDR1 as ENHRY and CDR2 as SYGVKD. The CDR3 extends over 14 amino acids. Trimming at V came to 3 bases and at J to 4 bases, leaving 2 bases not matched to a gene. The CDR3 bases are TGTGCCATCAGTGAAGGGACAGGGGGTTACGAGCAGTACTTC. Its translation: CAISEGTGGYEQYF.

The rearrangement uses TRBV28 and TRBJ2-6, with D possibly TRBD2 on 5 matching bases. The V gene lost 4 bases and the J gene lost 0 bases, with 16 bases spanning the gap. The germline V gene encodes CDR1 MDHEN and CDR2 SYDVKM. The CDR3 is 18 residues long. CDR3 nucleotide sequence: TGTGCCAGCAGTTCCTTGCGCTGGCGGGTCTCTGGGGCCAACGTCCTGACTTTC. Its translation is CASSSLRWRVSGANVLTF.